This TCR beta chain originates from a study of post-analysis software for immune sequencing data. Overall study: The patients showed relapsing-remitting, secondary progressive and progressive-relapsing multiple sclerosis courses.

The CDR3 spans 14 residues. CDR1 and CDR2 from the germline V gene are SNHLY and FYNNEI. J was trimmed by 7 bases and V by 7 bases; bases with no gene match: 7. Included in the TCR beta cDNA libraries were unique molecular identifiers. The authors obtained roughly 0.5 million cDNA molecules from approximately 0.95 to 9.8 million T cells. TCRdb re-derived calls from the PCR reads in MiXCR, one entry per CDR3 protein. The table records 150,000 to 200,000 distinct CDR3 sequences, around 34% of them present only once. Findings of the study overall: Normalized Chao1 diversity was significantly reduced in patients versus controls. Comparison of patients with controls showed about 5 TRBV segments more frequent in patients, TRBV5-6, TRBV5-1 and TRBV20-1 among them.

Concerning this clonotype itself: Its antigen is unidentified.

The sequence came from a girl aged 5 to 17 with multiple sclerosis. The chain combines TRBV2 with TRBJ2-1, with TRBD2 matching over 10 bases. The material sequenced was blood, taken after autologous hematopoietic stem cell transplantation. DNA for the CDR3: TGTGCCAGCAATGAGCTAGCGGGAGAAAATGAGCAGTTCTTC. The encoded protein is CASNELAGENEQFF.